This is a list of T cell receptor beta chains from one sample in a study of blood T cell repertoires in COVID-19. Using immunoSEQ multiplex PCR, the repertoire was profiled, and TCRdb retains in-frame clones only, with some absent. Among 130,000 to 150,000 clones, 88% were seen once, and the ten largest hold approximately 1.2%. The sequencing input was PBMCs or T cells enriched from blood (not recorded which). The receptors come from a woman in her thirties with acute COVID-19. The CDR3 runs from the conserved cysteine through the conserved F or W. D genes are given only for firm matches. Clone size is stated in some rows and not others, as once, few, many or a class when expanded.

V: TRBV2; D: TRBD1; size: -; J: TRBJ1-1; CDR3: CATTGANTEAFF; DNA: TGTGCCACTACAGGGGCGAACACTGAAGCTTTCTTT
V: TRBV6-2/TRBV6-3; D: TRBD2; size: -; J: TRBJ2-2; CDR3: CASSYELADSNTGELFF; DNA: TGTGCCAGCAGTTATGAGCTAGCGGATTCGAACACCGGGGAGCTGTTTTTT
V: TRBV4-1; D: -; size: once; J: TRBJ1-5; CDR3: CASSQEITGLGSNQPQHF; DNA: TGCGCCAGCAGCCAAGAAATAACAGGCTTAGGGAGCAATCAGCCCCAGCATTTT
V: TRBV29-1; D: TRBD2; size: -; J: TRBJ2-7; CDR3: CSVEAGGSYEQYF; DNA: TGCAGCGTTGAGGCGGGAGGTTCCTACGAGCAGTACTTC
V: TRBV30; D: -; size: few; J: TRBJ2-7; CDR3: CAWSEQDSYEQYF; DNA: TGTGCCTGGAGTGAACAGGATTCCTACGAGCAGTACTTC
V: TRBV30; D: TRBD2; size: once; J: TRBJ2-1; CDR3: CAWSSGRSYNEQFF; DNA: TGTGCCTGGAGCAGCGGGAGGTCGTACAATGAGCAGTTCTTC
V: TRBV7-8; D: -; size: -; J: TRBJ2-7; CDR3: CASSLLKEGIDEQYF; DNA: TGTGCCAGCAGCTTACTTAAGGAGGGTATCGACGAGCAGTACTTC
V: TRBV6-5; D: TRBD1; size: -; J: TRBJ2-7; CDR3: CASSQTDRGRGEQYF; DNA: TGTGCCAGCAGTCAAACTGACAGGGGGCGGGGAGAGCAGTACTTC
V: TRBV12-3/TRBV12-4; D: -; size: -; J: TRBJ2-5; CDR3: CASMRLATETQYF; DNA: TGTGCCAGCATGAGGCTAGCGACAGAGACCCAGTACTTC
V: TRBV27; D: -; size: -; J: TRBJ1-1; CDR3: CASSTLTMNTEAFF; DNA: TGTGCCAGCAGTACCTTAACTATGAACACTGAAGCTTTCTTT
V: TRBV6-5; D: -; size: -; J: TRBJ1-6; CDR3: CASSLTGLSSPLHF; DNA: TGTGCCAGCAGTCTTACAGGGCTAAGTTCACCCCTCCACTTT
V: TRBV4-3; D: TRBD2; size: -; J: TRBJ2-7; CDR3: CASRDTTSGPSYEQYF; DNA: TGCGCCAGCAGAGATACAACTAGCGGGCCGTCCTACGAGCAGTACTTC
V: TRBV3-1/TRBV3-2; D: -; size: -; J: TRBJ2-3; CDR3: CASASSTDTQYF; DNA: TGTGCCAGCGCCAGTAGCACAGATACGCAGTATTTT
V: TRBV28; D: -; size: -; J: TRBJ1-5; CDR3: CASSLRRVRQPQHF; DNA: TGTGCCAGCAGTTTACGGAGGGTGCGGCAGCCCCAGCATTTT
V: TRBV18; D: TRBD1; size: -; J: TRBJ2-2; CDR3: CASSPRQGRSGELFF; DNA: TGTGCCAGCTCACCAAGACAGGGCAGGTCCGGGGAGCTGTTTTTT
V: TRBV7-2; D: -; size: -; J: TRBJ2-3; CDR3: CASSLAASVTADTQYF; DNA: TGTGCCAGCAGCTTAGCCGCCTCCGTTACGGCAGATACGCAGTATTTT
V: TRBV7-6; D: TRBD2; size: -; J: TRBJ2-7; CDR3: CASSLATGGGEQYF; DNA: TGTGCCAGCAGCTTAGCGACGGGAGGCGGCGAGCAGTACTTC
V: TRBV9; D: TRBD1; size: -; J: TRBJ1-6; CDR3: CASSAGTGDSPLHF; DNA: TGTGCCAGCAGCGCAGGGACAGGGGATTCACCCCTCCACTTT
V: TRBV5-1; D: TRBD2; size: -; J: TRBJ2-7; CDR3: CASSLAGGLAYEQYF; DNA: TGCGCCAGCAGCTTGGCCGGGGGGTTGGCCTACGAGCAGTACTTC
V: TRBV27; D: -; size: few; J: TRBJ1-1; CDR3: CASSFAALGANTEAFF; DNA: TGTGCCAGCAGTTTTGCTGCACTGGGAGCGAACACTGAAGCTTTCTTT
V: TRBV6-1; D: -; size: once; J: TRBJ1-5; CDR3: CASIGQGGQNQPQHF; DNA: TGTGCCAGCATCGGCCAGGGAGGGCAGAATCAGCCCCAGCATTTT
V: TRBV7-9; D: TRBD2; size: -; J: TRBJ2-1; CDR3: CASSFTGTSGRARVNEQFF; DNA: TGTGCCAGCAGCTTTACCGGGACTAGCGGGAGGGCCAGGGTCAATGAGCAGTTCTTC
V: TRBV10-2; D: TRBD2; size: few; J: TRBJ2-5; CDR3: CASTPTSGSGETQYF; DNA: TGCGCCAGCACCCCGACTAGCGGGAGTGGGGAGACCCAGTACTTC
V: TRBV10-3; D: -; size: few; J: TRBJ2-7; CDR3: CAIGSEQSYEQYF; DNA: TGTGCCATCGGTTCTGAACAGTCCTACGAGCAGTACTTC
V: TRBV28; D: TRBD1; size: -; J: TRBJ1-1; CDR3: CASSPEEGAPMNTEAFF; DNA: TGTGCCAGCAGCCCTGAAGAGGGGGCGCCGATGAACACTGAAGCTTTCTTT
V: TRBV6-5; D: TRBD1; size: -; J: TRBJ1-6; CDR3: CASRGQGKNSPLHF; DNA: TGTGCCAGCAGGGGACAGGGAAAAAATTCACCCCTCCACTTT
V: TRBV7-2; D: TRBD1; size: -; J: TRBJ1-4; CDR3: CASSLDQGGKLFF; DNA: TGTGCCAGCAGCTTAGACCAGGGGGGAAAACTGTTTTTT
V: TRBV4-3; D: TRBD1; size: once; J: TRBJ2-5; CDR3: CASSQEYRGYQETQYF; DNA: TGCGCCAGCAGCCAAGAGTACAGGGGCTACCAAGAGACCCAGTACTTC
V: TRBV28; D: TRBD2; size: few; J: TRBJ2-5; CDR3: CASSYLADQETQYF; DNA: TGTGCCAGCAGTTACCTAGCGGACCAAGAGACCCAGTACTTC
V: TRBV7-9; D: TRBD2; size: -; J: TRBJ2-7; CDR3: CASSLAGGPTYEQYF; DNA: TGTGCCAGCAGCTTAGCGGGAGGGCCCACCTACGAGCAGTACTTC
V: TRBV4-1; D: -; size: -; J: TRBJ2-3; CDR3: CASSLSPSTDTQYF; DNA: TGCGCCAGCAGCCTATCCCCGAGCACAGATACGCAGTATTTT
V: TRBV27; D: -; size: -; J: TRBJ1-5; CDR3: CASRSPGADSNQPQHF; DNA: TGTGCCAGCAGAAGTCCAGGGGCAGATAGCAATCAGCCCCAGCATTTT
V: TRBV7-9; D: -; size: -; J: TRBJ1-1; CDR3: CASSLGSGQSNTEAFF; DNA: TGTGCCAGCAGTCTTGGCTCGGGACAAAGTAACACTGAAGCTTTCTTT
V: TRBV5-4; D: -; size: -; J: TRBJ2-5; CDR3: CASSRKDYTLETQYF; DNA: TGTGCCAGCAGCCGTAAGGACTATACTTTAGAGACCCAGTACTTC
V: TRBV3-1/TRBV3-2; D: -; size: -; J: TRBJ1-1; CDR3: CASSQGLTRGTEAFF; DNA: TGTGCCAGCAGCCAGGGACTCACCCGGGGCACTGAAGCTTTCTTT
V: TRBV30; D: -; size: -; J: TRBJ2-2; CDR3: CAWSVGGRDTGELFF; DNA: TGTGCCTGGAGTGTAGGAGGGAGAGACACCGGGGAGCTGTTTTTT
V: TRBV18; D: -; size: -; J: TRBJ2-2; CDR3: CASSPPSAGELFF; DNA: TGTGCCAGCTCACCGCCCTCGGCCGGGGAGCTGTTTTTT
V: TRBV7-2; D: -; size: -; J: TRBJ2-5; CDR3: CASSLFLPPSETQYF; DNA: TGTGCCAGCAGCTTATTCCTACCCCCTTCCGAGACCCAGTACTTC
V: TRBV27; D: TRBD1; size: -; J: TRBJ1-4; CDR3: CASSFLSGTGDEKLFF; DNA: TGTGCCAGCAGTTTCTTATCCGGGACAGGGGATGAAAAACTGTTTTTT
V: TRBV7-6; D: TRBD2; size: -; J: TRBJ2-2; CDR3: CASSRTSGRSSGELFF; DNA: TGTGCCAGCAGCAGGACTAGCGGGAGATCATCCGGGGAGCTGTTTTTT
V: TRBV7-8; D: -; size: -; J: TRBJ1-5; CDR3: CASSLGGRGNQPQHF; DNA: TGTGCCAGCAGCTTAGGCGGCAGGGGCAATCAGCCCCAGCATTTT
V: TRBV6-2/TRBV6-3; D: -; size: -; J: TRBJ1-5; CDR3: CASSAETRRQPQHF; DNA: TGTGCCAGCAGTGCCGAGACAAGGAGGCAGCCCCAGCATTTT
V: TRBV28; D: TRBD1; size: once; J: TRBJ1-1; CDR3: CASSASGGPNTEAFF; DNA: TGTGCCAGCAGTGCCTCAGGGGGGCCGAACACTGAAGCTTTCTTT
V: TRBV30; D: -; size: -; J: TRBJ1-5; CDR3: CAWRGKGREDQPQHF; DNA: TGTGCCTGGAGAGGTAAAGGCAGGGAGGATCAGCCCCAGCATTTT
V: TRBV6-2/TRBV6-3; D: -; size: once; J: TRBJ1-1; CDR3: CASSYSAGAGAMNTEAFF; DNA: TGTGCCAGCAGTTACTCGGCAGGGGCGGGGGCTATGAACACTGAAGCTTTCTTT
V: TRBV4-1; D: -; size: -; J: TRBJ2-2; CDR3: CASSRGKQGVGPGELFF; DNA: TGCGCCAGCAGCCGGGGAAAACAGGGAGTCGGTCCCGGGGAGCTGTTTTTT
V: TRBV18; D: -; size: once; J: TRBJ1-2; CDR3: CASSPPRLTEKVYGYTF; DNA: TGTGCCAGCTCACCACCAAGGCTCACAGAGAAAGTCTATGGCTACACCTTC